The TCR beta chain described here comes from a study of CD4 T cells in relation to SARS-CoV-2 and coronaviruses. Study in general: Convalescent patients were fewer than ten males and a few females; two were Hispanic.

In germline, CDR1 is SGHNT, CDR2 YYREEE (reference sequence). The V and J ends lost 4 bases and 0 bases respectively, with 9 bases between them. The CDR3 sequence is 14 residues long. CD4 enrichment then naive enrichment separated naive from memory CD4+ cells. This clone was detected a few times. Generated by immunoSEQ multiplex PCR, the TCRdb table keeps only in-frame clones and is missing some. Among more than 30,000 clones listed, approximately 83% were seen once. The chain links TRBV5-4 to TRBJ2-3; possibly TRBD1 or TRBD2 for D (5 bases each). Source material: memory CD4+ T cells from PBMCs. This TCR came from an adult with COVID-19. The DNA for the CDR3 is TGTGCCAGCAGCATCTGGGACAGCACAGATACGCAGTATTTT. As protein: CASSIWDSTDTQYF.